The clone carrying this T cell receptor (beta chain) was counted a few times. Its antigen remains unknown. Germline CDR1 SQVTM, CDR2 ANQGSEA. V lost 8 bases and J 6 bases, leaving 19 bases between the germline ends. The CDR3 loop spans 13 amino acids. Data came from immunoSEQ multiplex PCR; TCRdb stores just in-frame clones and leaves some out. Among a few hundred thousand clones listed, 85% to 90% were seen once. These data belong to a study of Ad26.COV2.S vaccination and SARS-CoV-2 variants. Study background: Of the COV1001 trial arms, the Ad26.COV2.S arm included the donor. Findings of the study overall: Participants given vaccine showed non-spike TCR breadth similar to that of placebo recipients.

Treatment described: roughly 19 received Ad26.COV2.S at low or high dose, single or two shots; 5 received placebo; per-sample allocation not given. Sampling was done on day 63 after the first vaccine or placebo injection. An Ad26 vector expressing Wuhan-strain SARS-CoV-2 spike constituted the vaccine. The specimen was peripheral blood, collected in a trial of Ad26.COV2.S vaccine versus placebo. This receptor was obtained from a person aged 18-60 years who received the Ad26.COV2.S COVID-19 vaccine or a placebo. The chain carries TRBV29-1 and TRBJ1-1; a possible D gene is TRBD1 (6 bases). The DNA of the CDR3 is TGCAGCTCCCAGGGGACATCTAATGCTGAAGCTTTCTTT. This encodes CSSQGTSNAEAFF.